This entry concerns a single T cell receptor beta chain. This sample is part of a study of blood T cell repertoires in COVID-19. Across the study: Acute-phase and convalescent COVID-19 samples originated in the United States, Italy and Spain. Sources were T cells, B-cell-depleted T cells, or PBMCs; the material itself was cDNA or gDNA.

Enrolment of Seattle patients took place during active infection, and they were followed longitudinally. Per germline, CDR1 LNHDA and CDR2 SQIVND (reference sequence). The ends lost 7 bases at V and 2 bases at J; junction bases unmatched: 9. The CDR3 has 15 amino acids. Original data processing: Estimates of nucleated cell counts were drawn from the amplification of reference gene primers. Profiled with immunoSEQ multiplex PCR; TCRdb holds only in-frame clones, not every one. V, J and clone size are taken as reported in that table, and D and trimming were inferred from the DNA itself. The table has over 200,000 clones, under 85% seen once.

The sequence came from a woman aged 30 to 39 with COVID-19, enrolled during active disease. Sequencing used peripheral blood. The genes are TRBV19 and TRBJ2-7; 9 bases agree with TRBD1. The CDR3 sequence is CASKTAGTGTYEQYF. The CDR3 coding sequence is TGTGCCAGTAAAACGGCCGGGACAGGGACCTACGAGCAGTACTTC. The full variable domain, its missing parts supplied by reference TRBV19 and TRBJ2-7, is DGGITQSPKYLFRKEGQNVTLSCEQNLNHDAMYWYRQDPGQGLRLIYYSQIVNDFQKGDIAEGYSVSREKKESFPLTVTSAQKNPTAFYLCASKTAGTGTYEQYFGPGTRLTVT.